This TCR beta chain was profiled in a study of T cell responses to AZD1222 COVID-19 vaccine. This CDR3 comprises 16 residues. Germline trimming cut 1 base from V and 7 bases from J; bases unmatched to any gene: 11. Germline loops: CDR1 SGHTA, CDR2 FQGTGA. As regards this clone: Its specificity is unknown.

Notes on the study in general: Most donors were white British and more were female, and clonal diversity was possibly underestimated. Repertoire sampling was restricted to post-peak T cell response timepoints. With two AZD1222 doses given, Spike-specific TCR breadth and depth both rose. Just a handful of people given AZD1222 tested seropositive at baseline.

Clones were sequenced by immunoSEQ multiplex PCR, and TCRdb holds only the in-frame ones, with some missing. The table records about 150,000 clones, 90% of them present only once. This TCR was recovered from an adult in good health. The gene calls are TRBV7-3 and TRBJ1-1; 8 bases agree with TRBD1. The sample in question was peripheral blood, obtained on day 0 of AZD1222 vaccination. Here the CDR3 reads CASSLMGVTGVGEAFF. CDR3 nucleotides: TGTGCCAGCAGCTTAATGGGCGTGACAGGGGTAGGTGAAGCTTTCTTT. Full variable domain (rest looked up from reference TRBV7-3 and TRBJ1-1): GAGVSQTPSNKVTEKGKYVELRCDPISGHTALYWYRQSLGQGPEFLIYFQGTGAADDSGLPNDRFFAVRPEGSVSTLKIQRTERGDSAVYLCASSLMGVTGVGEAFFGQGTRLTVV.